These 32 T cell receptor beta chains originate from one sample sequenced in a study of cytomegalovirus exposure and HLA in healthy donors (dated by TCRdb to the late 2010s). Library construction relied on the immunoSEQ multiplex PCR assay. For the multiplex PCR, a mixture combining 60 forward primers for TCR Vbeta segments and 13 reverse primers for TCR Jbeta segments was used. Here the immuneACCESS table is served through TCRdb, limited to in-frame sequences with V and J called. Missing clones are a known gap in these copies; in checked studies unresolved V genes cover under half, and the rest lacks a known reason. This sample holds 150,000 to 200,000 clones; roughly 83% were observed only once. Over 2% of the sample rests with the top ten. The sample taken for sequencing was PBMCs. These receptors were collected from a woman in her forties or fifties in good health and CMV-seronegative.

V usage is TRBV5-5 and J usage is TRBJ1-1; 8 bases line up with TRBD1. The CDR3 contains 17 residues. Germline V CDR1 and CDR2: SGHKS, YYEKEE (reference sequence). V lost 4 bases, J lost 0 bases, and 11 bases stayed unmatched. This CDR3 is CASSLITGTGLNTEAFF. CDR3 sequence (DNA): TGTGCCAGCAGCCTTATTACCGGGACAGGATTGAACACTGAAGCTTTCTTT. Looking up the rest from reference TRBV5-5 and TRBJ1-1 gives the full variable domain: DAGVTQSPTHLIKTRGQQVTLRCSPISGHKSVSWYQQVLGQGPQFIFQYYEKEERGRGNFPDRFSARQFPNYSSELNVNALLLGDSALYLCASSLITGTGLNTEAFFGQGTRLTVV.

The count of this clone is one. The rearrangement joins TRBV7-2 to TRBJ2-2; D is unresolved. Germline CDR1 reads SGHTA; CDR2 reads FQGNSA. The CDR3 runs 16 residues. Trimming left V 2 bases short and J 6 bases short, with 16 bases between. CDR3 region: CASSLTGSPYPGELFF. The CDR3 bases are TGTGCCAGCAGCTTAACCGGGTCCCCGTACCCCGGGGAGCTGTTTTTT.

This chain's CDR3 is CASTQRQGNQPQHF. The CDR3 coding sequence is TGTGCCAGCACCCAGAGACAGGGCAATCAGCCCCAGCATTTT. The rearrangement uses TRBV2 and TRBJ1-5; TRBD1 might be the D (6 bases). V lost 7 bases and J lost 2, with 12 bases in between. CDR3 size: 14 residues. Germline CDR1 and CDR2: SNHLY and FYNNEI.

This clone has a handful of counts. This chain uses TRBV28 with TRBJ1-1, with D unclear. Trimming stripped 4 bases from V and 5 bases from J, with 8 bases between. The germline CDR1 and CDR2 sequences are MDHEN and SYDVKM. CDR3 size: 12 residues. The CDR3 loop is CASSSPGTEAFF. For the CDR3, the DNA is TGTGCCAGCAGTTCCCCGGGTACTGAAGCTTTCTTT.

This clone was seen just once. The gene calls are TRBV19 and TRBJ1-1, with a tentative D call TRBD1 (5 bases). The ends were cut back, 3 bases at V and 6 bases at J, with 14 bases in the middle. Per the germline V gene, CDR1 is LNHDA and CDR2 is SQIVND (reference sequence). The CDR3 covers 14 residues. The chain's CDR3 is CASSIGGGSAEAFF. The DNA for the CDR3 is TGTGCCAGTAGTATTGGGGGAGGAAGCGCTGAAGCTTTCTTT.

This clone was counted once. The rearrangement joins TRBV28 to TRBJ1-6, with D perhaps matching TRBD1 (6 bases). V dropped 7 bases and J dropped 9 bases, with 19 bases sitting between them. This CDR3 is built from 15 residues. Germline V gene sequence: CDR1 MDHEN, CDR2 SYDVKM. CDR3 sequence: CASTDPGRGASPLHF. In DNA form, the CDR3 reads TGTGCCAGCACCGACCCGGGCAGGGGTGCTTCACCCCTCCACTTT. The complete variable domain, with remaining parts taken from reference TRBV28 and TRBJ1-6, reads DVKVTQSSRYLVKRTGEKVFLECVQDMDHENMFWYRQDPGLGLRLIYFSYDVKMKEKGDIPEGYSVSREKKERFSLILESASTNQTSMYLCASTDPGRGASPLHFGNGTRLTVT.

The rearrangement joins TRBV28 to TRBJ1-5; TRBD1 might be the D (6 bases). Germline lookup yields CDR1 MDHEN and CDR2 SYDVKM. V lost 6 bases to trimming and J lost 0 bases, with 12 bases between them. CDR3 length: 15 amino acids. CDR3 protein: CASRDSGVSNQPQHF. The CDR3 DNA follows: TGTGCCAGCAGGGACAGCGGTGTTAGCAATCAGCCCCAGCATTTT. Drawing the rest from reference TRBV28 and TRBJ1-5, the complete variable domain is DVKVTQSSRYLVKRTGEKVFLECVQDMDHENMFWYRQDPGLGLRLIYFSYDVKMKEKGDIPEGYSVSREKKERFSLILESASTNQTSMYLCASRDSGVSNQPQHFGDGTRLSIL.

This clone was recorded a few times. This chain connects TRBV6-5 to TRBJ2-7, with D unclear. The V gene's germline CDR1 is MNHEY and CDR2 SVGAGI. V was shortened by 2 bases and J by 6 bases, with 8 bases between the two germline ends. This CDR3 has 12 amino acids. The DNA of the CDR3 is TGTGCCAGCAGTTACCCGTTCGGCGAGCAGTACTTC. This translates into CASSYPFGEQYF.

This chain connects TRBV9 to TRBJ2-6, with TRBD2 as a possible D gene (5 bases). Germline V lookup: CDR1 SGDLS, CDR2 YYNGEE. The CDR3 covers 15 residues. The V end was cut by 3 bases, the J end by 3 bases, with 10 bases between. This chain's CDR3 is CASSADSLGANVLTF. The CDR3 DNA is TGTGCCAGCAGCGCGGACTCTCTTGGGGCCAACGTCCTGACTTTC.

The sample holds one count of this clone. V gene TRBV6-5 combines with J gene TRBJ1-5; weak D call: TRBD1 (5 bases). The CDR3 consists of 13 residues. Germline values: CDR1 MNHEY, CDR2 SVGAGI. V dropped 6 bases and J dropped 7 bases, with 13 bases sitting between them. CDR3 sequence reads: CASRAGGVQPQHF. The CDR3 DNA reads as TGTGCCAGCAGGGCCGGGGGGGTACAGCCCCAGCATTTT.

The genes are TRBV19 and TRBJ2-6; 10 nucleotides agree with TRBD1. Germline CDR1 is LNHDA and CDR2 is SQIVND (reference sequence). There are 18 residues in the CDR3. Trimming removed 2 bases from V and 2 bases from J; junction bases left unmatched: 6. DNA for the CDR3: TGTGCCAGTAGTATACGGACAGGGGGGTCCCCTGGGGCCAACGTCCTGACTTTC. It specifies CASSIRTGGSPGANVLTF.

The CDR3 DNA reads TGTGCCAGCAGCTTAATGGCAGGGAACTACGAGCAGTACTTC. This translates into CASSLMAGNYEQYF. The chain joins TRBV7-9 to TRBJ2-5; perhaps TRBD1 as D (5 bases). The DNA end lines up better with TRBJ2-7; the J call may be wrong. CDR1 is SEHNR and CDR2 is FQNEAQ in the germline V gene (reference sequence). The CDR3 covers 14 residues.

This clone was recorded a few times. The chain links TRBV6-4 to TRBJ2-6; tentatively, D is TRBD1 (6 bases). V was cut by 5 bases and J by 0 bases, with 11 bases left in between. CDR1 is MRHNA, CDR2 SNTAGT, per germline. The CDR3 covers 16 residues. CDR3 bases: TGTGCCAGCAGTACAAAAGGGGGCTCTGGGGCCAACGTCCTGACTTTC. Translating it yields CASSTKGGSGANVLTF.

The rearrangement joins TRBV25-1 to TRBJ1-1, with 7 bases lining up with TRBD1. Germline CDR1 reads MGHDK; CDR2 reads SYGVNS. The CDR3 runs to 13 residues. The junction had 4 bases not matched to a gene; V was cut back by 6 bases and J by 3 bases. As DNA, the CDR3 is TGTGCCAGCAGCAATACAGGGGACACTGAAGCTTTCTTT. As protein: CASSNTGDTEAFF.

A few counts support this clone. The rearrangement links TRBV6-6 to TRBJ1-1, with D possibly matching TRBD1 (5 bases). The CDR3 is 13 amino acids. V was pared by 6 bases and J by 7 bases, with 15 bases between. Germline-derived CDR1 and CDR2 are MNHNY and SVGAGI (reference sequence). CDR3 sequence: CASSLAGTREAFF. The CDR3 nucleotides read TGTGCCAGCAGCCTCGCGGGGACCCGTGAAGCTTTCTTT.

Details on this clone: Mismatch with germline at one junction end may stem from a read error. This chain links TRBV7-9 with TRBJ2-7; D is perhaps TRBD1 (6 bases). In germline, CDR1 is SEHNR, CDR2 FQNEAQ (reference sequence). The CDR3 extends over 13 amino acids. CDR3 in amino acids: CSSSIGGAYEQYF. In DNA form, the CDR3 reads TGTTCCAGCAGCATTGGGGGCGCGTACGAGCAGTACTTC.

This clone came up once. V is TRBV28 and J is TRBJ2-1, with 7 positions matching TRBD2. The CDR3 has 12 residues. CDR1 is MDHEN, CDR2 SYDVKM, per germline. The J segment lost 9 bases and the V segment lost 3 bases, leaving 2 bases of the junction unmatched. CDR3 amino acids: CASSFVAGEQFF. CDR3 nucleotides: TGTGCCAGCAGTTTCGTAGCGGGTGAGCAGTTCTTC.

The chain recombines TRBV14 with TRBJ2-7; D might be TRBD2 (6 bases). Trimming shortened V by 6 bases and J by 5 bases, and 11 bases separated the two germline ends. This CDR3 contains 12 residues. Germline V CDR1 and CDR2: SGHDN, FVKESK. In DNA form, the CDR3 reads TGTGCCAGCAGTCGGGGGATCCACGAGCAGTACTTC. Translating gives CASSRGIHEQYF.

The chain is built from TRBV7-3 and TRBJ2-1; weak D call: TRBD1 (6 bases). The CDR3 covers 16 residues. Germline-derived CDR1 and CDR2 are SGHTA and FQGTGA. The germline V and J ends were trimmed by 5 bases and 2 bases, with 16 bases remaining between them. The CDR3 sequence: CASSQSSGATYNEQFF. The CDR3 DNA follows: TGTGCCAGCAGCCAGTCTTCAGGGGCTACCTACAATGAGCAGTTCTTC. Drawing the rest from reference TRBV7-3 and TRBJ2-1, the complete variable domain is GAGVSQTPSNKVTEKGKYVELRCDPISGHTALYWYRQSLGQGPEFLIYFQGTGAADDSGLPNDRFFAVRPEGSVSTLKIQRTERGDSAVYLCASSQSSGATYNEQFFGPGTRLTVL.

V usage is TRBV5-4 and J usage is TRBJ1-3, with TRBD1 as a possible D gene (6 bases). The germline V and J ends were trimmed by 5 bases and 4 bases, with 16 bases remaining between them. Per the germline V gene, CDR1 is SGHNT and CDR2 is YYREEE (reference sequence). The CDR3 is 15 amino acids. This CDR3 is CASRRAGAPGNTIYF. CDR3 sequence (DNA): TGTGCCAGCAGGCGGGCGGGGGCGCCCGGAAACACCATATATTTT. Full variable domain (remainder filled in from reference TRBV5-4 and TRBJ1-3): ETGVTQSPTHLIKTRGQQVTLRCSSQSGHNTVSWYQQALGQGPQFIFQYYREEENGRGNFPPRFSGLQFPNYSSELNVNALELDDSALYLCASRRAGAPGNTIYFGEGSWLTVV.

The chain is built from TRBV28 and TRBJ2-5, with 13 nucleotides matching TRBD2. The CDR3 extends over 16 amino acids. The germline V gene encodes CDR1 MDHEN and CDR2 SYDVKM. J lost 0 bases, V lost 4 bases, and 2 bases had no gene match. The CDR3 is CASSSGTSGDQETQYF. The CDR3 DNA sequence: TGTGCCAGCAGTTCTGGGACTAGCGGGGACCAAGAGACCCAGTACTTC.

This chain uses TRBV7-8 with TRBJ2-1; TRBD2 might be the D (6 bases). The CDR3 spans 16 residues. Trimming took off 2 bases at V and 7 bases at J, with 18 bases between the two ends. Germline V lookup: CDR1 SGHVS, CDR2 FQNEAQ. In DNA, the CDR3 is TGTGCCAGCAGCTTACCCGGACATTCCGGGGGTAATGAGCAGTTCTTC. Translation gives CASSLPGHSGGNEQFF. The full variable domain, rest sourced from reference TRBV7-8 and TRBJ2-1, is GAGVSQSPRYKVAKRGQDVALRCDPISGHVSLFWYQQALGQGPEFLTYFQNEAQLDKSGLPSDRFFAERPEGSVSTLKIQRTQQEDSAVYLCASSLPGHSGGNEQFFGPGTRLTVL.

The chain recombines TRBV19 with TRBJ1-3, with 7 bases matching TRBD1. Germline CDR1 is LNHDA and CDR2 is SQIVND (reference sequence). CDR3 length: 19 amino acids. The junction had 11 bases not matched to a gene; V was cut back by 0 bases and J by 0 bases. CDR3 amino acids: CASSIDPYDRASSGNTIYF. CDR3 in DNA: TGTGCCAGTAGTATAGATCCGTATGACAGGGCAAGCTCTGGAAACACCATATATTTT.

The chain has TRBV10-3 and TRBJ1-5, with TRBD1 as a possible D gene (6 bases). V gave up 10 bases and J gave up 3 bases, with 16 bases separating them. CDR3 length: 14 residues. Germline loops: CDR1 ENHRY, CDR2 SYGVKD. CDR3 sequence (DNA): TGTGCCACTACGGGACGACAGGACAATCAGCCCCAGCATTTT. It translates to CATTGRQDNQPQHF.

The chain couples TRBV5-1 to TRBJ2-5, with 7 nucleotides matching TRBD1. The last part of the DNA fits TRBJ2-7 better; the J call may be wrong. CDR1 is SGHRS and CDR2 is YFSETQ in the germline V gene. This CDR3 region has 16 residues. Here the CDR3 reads CASSLVDREDHSEQYF. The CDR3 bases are TGCGCCAGCAGCTTGGTCGACAGGGAAGACCACTCCGAGCAGTACTTC.

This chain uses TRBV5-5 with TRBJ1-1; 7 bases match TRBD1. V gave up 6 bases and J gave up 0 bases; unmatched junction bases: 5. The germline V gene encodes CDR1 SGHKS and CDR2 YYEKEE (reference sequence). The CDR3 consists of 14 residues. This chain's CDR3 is CASTPGTVNTEAFF. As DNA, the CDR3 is TGTGCCAGCACCCCCGGGACAGTGAACACTGAAGCTTTCTTT.

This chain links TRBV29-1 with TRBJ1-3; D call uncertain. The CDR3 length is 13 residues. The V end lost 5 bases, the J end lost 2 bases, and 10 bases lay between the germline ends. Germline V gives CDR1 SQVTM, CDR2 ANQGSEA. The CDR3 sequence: CSVLTSPGNTIYF. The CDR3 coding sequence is TGCAGCGTTCTCACTTCTCCTGGAAACACCATATATTTT. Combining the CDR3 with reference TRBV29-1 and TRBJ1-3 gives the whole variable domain SAVISQKPSRDICQRGTSLTIQCQVDSQVTMMFWYRQQPGQSLTLIATANQGSEATYESGFVIDKFPISRPNLTFSTLTVSNMSPEDSSIYLCSVLTSPGNTIYFGEGSWLTVV.

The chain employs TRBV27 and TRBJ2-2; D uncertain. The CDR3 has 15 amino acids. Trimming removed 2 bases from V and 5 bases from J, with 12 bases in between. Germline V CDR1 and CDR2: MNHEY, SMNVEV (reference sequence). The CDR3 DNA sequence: TGTGCCAGCAGTTTACGGGTTACCGTGACCGGGGAGCTGTTTTTT. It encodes CASSLRVTVTGELFF.

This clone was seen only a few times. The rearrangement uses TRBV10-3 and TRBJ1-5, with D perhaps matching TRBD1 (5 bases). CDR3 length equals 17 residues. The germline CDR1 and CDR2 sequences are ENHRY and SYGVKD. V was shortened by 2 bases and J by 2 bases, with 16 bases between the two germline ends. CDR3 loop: CAISESPTLGGNQPQHF. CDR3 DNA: TGTGCCATCAGTGAGAGCCCTACCTTAGGGGGCAATCAGCCCCAGCATTTT.

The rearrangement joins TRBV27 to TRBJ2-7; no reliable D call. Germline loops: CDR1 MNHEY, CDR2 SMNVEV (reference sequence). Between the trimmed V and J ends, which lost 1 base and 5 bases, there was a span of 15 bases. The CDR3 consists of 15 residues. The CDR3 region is CASSLFLARPHEQYF. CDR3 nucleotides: TGTGCCAGCAGTTTATTTTTGGCCAGGCCCCACGAGCAGTACTTC.

In nucleotides, the CDR3 is TGTGCCAGCAGCGCCCGGACTAGCGGGAACAATGAGCAGTTCTTC. Its translation: CASSARTSGNNEQFF. This chain connects TRBV9 to TRBJ2-1; 12 bases map to TRBD2. V lost 3 bases, J lost 5 bases, and 3 bases stayed unmatched. CDR3 length: 15 residues. Germline V gene data show CDR1 as SGDLS and CDR2 as YYNGEE.

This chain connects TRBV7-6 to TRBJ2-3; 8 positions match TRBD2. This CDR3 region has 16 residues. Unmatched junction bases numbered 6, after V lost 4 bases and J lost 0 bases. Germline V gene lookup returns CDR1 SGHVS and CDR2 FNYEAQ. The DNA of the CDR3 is TGTGCCAGCAGCTATTTAGCGGGAAGTAGCACAGATACGCAGTATTTT. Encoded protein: CASSYLAGSSTDTQYF. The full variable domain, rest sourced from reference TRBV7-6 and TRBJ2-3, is GAGVSQSPRYKVTKRGQDVALRCDPISGHVSLYWYRQALGQGPEFLTYFNYEAQQDKSGLPNDRFSAERPEGSISTLTIQRTEQRDSAMYRCASSYLAGSSTDTQYFGPGTRLTVL.